This T cell receptor (beta chain) was observed in a study of cytomegalovirus exposure and HLA in healthy donors. The CDR3 runs 16 residues. In germline, CDR1 is SGHTA, CDR2 FQGNSA. Unmatched junction bases numbered 7, after V lost 5 bases and J lost 4 bases. Sequencing used immunoSEQ multiplex PCR; TCRdb keeps in-frame clones, though not all of them. The sample lists under 150,000 clones, 85% to 90% occurring once. Sequenced material: PBMCs. The sequence was collected from a man aged 18 to 35 in good health and CMV-seropositive. The rearrangement uses TRBV7-2 and TRBJ2-5; TRBD2 agrees at 13 bases. CDR3 nucleotides: TGTGCCAGCAGCCCGAGGACTAGCGGGGGTCGAGAGACCCAGTACTTC. This translates into CASSPRTSGGRETQYF.